The T cell receptor beta chain described here comes from a study of T cell clones after liver transplantation. Overall study context: TCRbeta sequencing after a pre-transplant mixed lymphocyte reaction identified graft-donor-reactive clones, later tracked in post-transplant blood. HCV positivity affected three of eight recipients; the rest lacked autoimmune or viral indications. Third-party-reactive TCRbeta sequences from pre-transplant mixed lymphocyte reactions served as antigen-independent comparators. General study results and limits: Donor-reactive sequences fell more than third party-reactive ones, suggesting partial deletion.

This clone was observed a single time. The antigen is not known. The assay was immunoSEQ multiplex PCR, and TCRdb's table has in-frame clones only and misses some. The sample contains under 60,000 clones, around 70% of which appear only once. There are 16 residues in the CDR3. Germline CDR1 MNHEY, CDR2 SMNVEV (reference sequence). V shed 5 bases and J shed 0 bases, with 14 bases lying between them. This sequence joins TRBV27 and TRBJ2-1, with a weak D call TRBD2 (6 bases). The source is a human patient who received a liver transplant. The T cells may come from the graft donor. The sample consisted of CD4+ T cells from blood, taken at the 22-month timepoint. CDR3 nucleotides: TGTGCCAGCAGTCCCCGCCGGGGGATCTCCTACAATGAGCAGTTCTTC. It codes for CASSPRRGISYNEQFF.